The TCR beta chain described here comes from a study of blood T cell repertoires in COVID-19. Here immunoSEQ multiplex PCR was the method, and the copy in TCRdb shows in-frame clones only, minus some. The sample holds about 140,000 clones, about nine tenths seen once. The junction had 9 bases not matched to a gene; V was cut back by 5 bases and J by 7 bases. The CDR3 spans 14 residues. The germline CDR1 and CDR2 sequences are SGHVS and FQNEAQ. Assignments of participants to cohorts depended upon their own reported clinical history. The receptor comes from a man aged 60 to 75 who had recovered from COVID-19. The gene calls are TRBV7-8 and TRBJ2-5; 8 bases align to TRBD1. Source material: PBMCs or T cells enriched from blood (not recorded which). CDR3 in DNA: TGTGCCAGCAGCCCGACAGGGGTTATTTCGACCCAGTACTTC. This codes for CASSPTGVISTQYF. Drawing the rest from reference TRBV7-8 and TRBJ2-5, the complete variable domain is GAGVSQSPRYKVAKRGQDVALRCDPISGHVSLFWYQQALGQGPEFLTYFQNEAQLDKSGLPSDRFFAERPEGSVSTLKIQRTQQEDSAVYLCASSPTGVISTQYFGPGTRLLVL.